This TCR beta chain was sequenced in a study of breast tumors, draining lymph nodes, adjacent tissues. The study's findings and limits: Tumor T cell lymph node origin was a supported hypothesis, not proven.

Of note for this clonotype: Its antigen is unidentified. This is likely a read error, given that the CDR3 carries no conserved phenylalanine or tryptophan at its end. The DNA is left out, because the CDR3 cannot be placed on it with certainty; the CDR3 is given as TCRdb lists it.

The lymph nodes were axillary draining lymph nodes from breast cancer patients. Per the germline V gene, CDR1 is SEHNR and CDR2 is FQNEAQ (reference sequence). The length of the CDR3 is 17 amino acids, counting both ends. TCRdb processed the multiplex PCR reads anew with MiXCR; each CDR3 protein has one entry. The sample contains about 230,000 distinct CDR3 sequences, approximately 29% of which appear only once. The rearrangement uses TRBV7-9 and TRBJ1-4. This TCR was sampled from a female donor with breast cancer. Some clones in this sample may be carry-over from other donors' samples. Specimen: axillary lymph node tissue. CDR3 protein: CASSLVTSAAAEQYFGP.